This T cell receptor (beta chain) was recorded in a study of CD8 T cells in Susac syndrome. RNA amounts of 0.5 to 1 ug underwent reverse transcription with random hexamers. immunoSEQ multiplex PCR amplified TCR beta CDR3 across 54 Vbeta, 13 Jbeta. TCRdb ran MiXCR on the immunoSEQ multiplex PCR reads and lists one entry per CDR3 protein. The sample yields 95,000 to 150,000 distinct CDR3 sequences, approximately 96% seen once. With V trimmed by 5 bases and J by 6 bases, 11 bases remained unmatched. This CDR3 comprises 16 residues. TCR beta sequencing was performed on blood CD8+ and CD4+ T cells. Definite or probable Susac syndrome was diagnosed using recently defined diagnostic criteria. TEMRA cells were FACS-enriched, and CD8+ and CD4+ T cells were isolated negatively.

The sequenced sample was CD4+ T cells from PBMCs. This sequence was found in a human donor with Susac syndrome. V usage is TRBV12-3 or TRBV12-4 and J usage is TRBJ2-1; 9 nucleotides agree with TRBD2. CDR3 residues: CASSPRQREALNEQFF. For the CDR3, the DNA is TGTGCCAGCAGTCCCAGGCAGCGGGAGGCCCTCAATGAGCAGTTCTTC.